Below are 14 T cell receptor beta chains sequenced from a single sample in a study of CD8 T cells in Susac syndrome. An amount of RNA that ranged from roughly 0.45 to 1 ug was reverse transcribed with random hexamers. From the immunoSEQ multiplex PCR reads, TCRdb called clonotypes with MiXCR, one entry per CDR3 protein. This sample has 150,000 to 200,000 distinct CDR3 sequences; more than 90% occur once, and the top ten carry 0.13% to 0.15%. Specimen: CD4+ T cells from PBMCs. The receptors here all came from a human donor in good health.

The chain uses TRBV5-1 and TRBJ2-7, with D perhaps TRBD1 (6 bases). This CDR3 is 15 amino acids long. The V end was cut by 3 bases, the J end by 6 bases, with 19 bases between. Germline V lookup: CDR1 SGHRS, CDR2 YFSETQ. The CDR3 loop reads CASSSSGLQGGEQYF. Here the CDR3 DNA reads TGCGCCAGCAGCTCCTCAGGGTTACAAGGGGGCGAGCAGTACTTC.

This chain links TRBV2 with TRBJ2-3; maybe TRBD1 (5 bases). V lost 0 bases to trimming and J lost 8 bases, with 15 bases between them. This CDR3 region has 15 residues. CDR1 and CDR2 (germline): SNHLY, FYNNEI. In nucleotides, the CDR3 is TGTGCCAGCAGTGAAGCTCAGGGTCCGTTGGGTACGCAGTATTTT. It encodes CASSEAQGPLGTQYF.

With respect to this clonotype: A read error may be the cause here, since a much bigger clone is one base away. The chain uses TRBV5-6 and TRBJ2-5, with 11 bases lining up with TRBD2. This CDR3 is 14 amino acids long. CDR1 SGHDT and CDR2 YYEEEE come from the germline V gene. V shed 5 bases and J 1 base; nucleotides not matched to a gene: 1. The CDR3 protein is CASRLAGGQETQYF. CDR3 coding DNA: TGTGCCAGCAGGCTAGCGGGGGGCCAAGAGACCCAGTACTTC.

The chain combines TRBV27 with TRBJ1-1; D is perhaps TRBD1 (6 bases). The ends were cut back, 6 bases at V and 3 bases at J, with 17 bases in the middle. This CDR3 has 15 amino acids. Per the germline V gene, CDR1 is MNHEY and CDR2 is SMNVEV (reference sequence). The CDR3 region has the DNA TGTGCCAGCAGCAACTACAGGGTTAGCGACACTGAAGCTTTCTTT. This translates into CASSNYRVSDTEAFF.

This clonotype is a singleton in its sample. V usage is TRBV25-1 and J usage is TRBJ1-1; 8 bases are a match to TRBD1. CDR1 and CDR2 (germline): MGHDK, SYGVNS. Unmatched junction bases numbered 8, after V lost 8 bases and J lost 0 bases. This CDR3 has 15 amino acids. In DNA form, the CDR3 reads TGTGCCAGCGCCCCGACAGGGGTGGTGAACACTGAAGCTTTCTTT. It is translated as CASAPTGVVNTEAFF. The full variable domain, with the rest looked up from reference TRBV25-1 and TRBJ1-1, is EADIYQTPRYLVIGTGKKITLECSQTMGHDKMYWYQQDPGMELHLIHYSYGVNSTEKGDLSSESTVSRIRTEHFPLTLESARPSHTSQYLCASAPTGVVNTEAFFGQGTRLTVV.

This chain joins TRBV9 and TRBJ2-1; D might be TRBD2 (6 bases). The germline V gene encodes CDR1 SGDLS and CDR2 YYNGEE. This CDR3 contains 16 residues. V was pared by 0 bases and J by 2 bases, with 12 bases between. CDR3 nucleotide sequence: TGTGCCAGCAGCGTAGGGGGGGAAATAGCCTACAATGAGCAGTTCTTC. It specifies CASSVGGEIAYNEQFF.

The chain couples TRBV4-2 to TRBJ2-5, with 9 bases fitting TRBD2. CDR3 length equals 17 residues. Germline V gene sequence: CDR1 LGHNA, CDR2 YNFKEQ. J was trimmed by 2 bases and V by 3 bases; bases with no gene match: 10. The CDR3 sequence is CASSQSGGGGAQETQYF. CDR3 DNA: TGTGCCAGCAGCCAGTCCGGTGGCGGGGGGGCTCAAGAGACCCAGTACTTC.

The chain combines TRBV7-2 with TRBJ1-5; no definite D call. The CDR3 runs 13 residues. Trimming took off 3 bases at V and 8 bases at J, with 11 bases between the two ends. CDR1 and CDR2 (germline): SGHTA, FQGNSA. The chain's CDR3 is CASSFGEREPQHF. In DNA, the CDR3 is TGTGCCAGCAGCTTCGGGGAACGGGAGCCCCAGCATTTT.

This chain uses TRBV4-2 with TRBJ2-1; D is unresolved. From germline, CDR1 is LGHNA and CDR2 YNFKEQ. The germline V and J ends were trimmed by 10 bases and 12 bases, with 13 bases remaining between them. The length of the CDR3 is 10 residues. The CDR3 bases are TGTGCCACCGGAGCGAACGCGCAGTTCTTC. This translates into CATGANAQFF.

V gene TRBV30 combines with J gene TRBJ2-5; tentatively, D is TRBD1 (6 bases). V dropped 5 bases and J dropped 2 bases, with 9 bases sitting between them. The CDR3 covers 12 residues. The germline gives CDR1 GTSNPN, CDR2 SVGIG (reference sequence). The CDR3 spells CAWGDIQETQYF. For the CDR3, the DNA is TGTGCCTGGGGGGACATACAAGAGACCCAGTACTTC.

V is TRBV7-9 and J is TRBJ1-1; D is ambiguous. The V and J ends lost 0 bases and 7 bases respectively, with 3 bases between them. The CDR3 has 11 residues. The germline V gene has CDR1 SEHNR and CDR2 FQNEAQ (reference sequence). The CDR3 is CASSLAGEAFF. In nucleotides, the CDR3 is TGTGCCAGCAGCTTAGCCGGTGAAGCTTTCTTT.

The chain is built from TRBV9 and TRBJ2-1; 9 bases line up with TRBD2. CDR3 length: 15 residues. Trimming at V came to 0 bases and at J to 9 bases, leaving 7 bases not matched to a gene. Looked up from germline, CDR1 is SGDLS and CDR2 is YYNGEE. CDR3 loop: CASSVVAGGKGEQFF. The CDR3 nucleotides read TGTGCCAGCAGCGTAGTTGCGGGGGGGAAAGGTGAGCAGTTCTTC.

The V and J genes are TRBV29-1 and TRBJ1-1, with D uncertain. Trimming removed 7 bases from V and 6 bases from J, with 18 bases in between. The CDR3 sequence is 13 residues long. The germline CDR1 and CDR2 sequences are SQVTM and ANQGSEA. The CDR3 nucleotides are TGCAGCGCACCCCTCCCGTCTAGCCCTGAAGCTTTCTTT. As protein: CSAPLPSSPEAFF.

This chain joins TRBV2 and TRBJ1-4, with TRBD1 identical over 8 bases. Per the germline V gene, CDR1 is SNHLY and CDR2 is FYNNEI. The CDR3 length is 13 residues. J lost 5 bases, V lost 10 bases, and 6 bases had no gene match. This chain's CDR3 is CATARTGNEKLFF. The CDR3 DNA reads TGTGCCACCGCCCGGACAGGGAATGAAAAACTGTTTTTT.